This entry features one T cell receptor beta chain sequence. Its antigen is unknown. The data are from a study of human T cells and chemical hapten exposure. Time point in this sample: healthy volunteer bleed at 2 weeks. The template was total RNA from unfractionated whole blood. Germline V lookup: CDR1 MDHEN, CDR2 SYDVKM. The V end lost 5 bases, the J end lost 6 bases, and 26 bases lay between the germline ends. This CDR3 comprises 17 residues. TCRdb itself ran the RACE reads through MiXCR, one entry per CDR3 protein. The data hold 80,000 to 100,000 distinct CDR3 sequences, with approximately 10% observed a single time. Findings of the study overall: The number of TCRs above 1 in 1000 frequency did not change after DPC sensitization.

The chain couples TRBV28 to TRBJ2-7; D might be TRBD2 (6 bases). The receptor was isolated from a female donor in good health. Some clones in this sample may be carry-over from other donors' samples. The sample taken for sequencing was whole blood. The CDR3: CASSPIPAGTLFPEQYF. The CDR3 DNA follows: TGTGCCAGCAGTCCCATCCCGGCGGGGACCTTATTTCCCGAGCAGTACTTC.